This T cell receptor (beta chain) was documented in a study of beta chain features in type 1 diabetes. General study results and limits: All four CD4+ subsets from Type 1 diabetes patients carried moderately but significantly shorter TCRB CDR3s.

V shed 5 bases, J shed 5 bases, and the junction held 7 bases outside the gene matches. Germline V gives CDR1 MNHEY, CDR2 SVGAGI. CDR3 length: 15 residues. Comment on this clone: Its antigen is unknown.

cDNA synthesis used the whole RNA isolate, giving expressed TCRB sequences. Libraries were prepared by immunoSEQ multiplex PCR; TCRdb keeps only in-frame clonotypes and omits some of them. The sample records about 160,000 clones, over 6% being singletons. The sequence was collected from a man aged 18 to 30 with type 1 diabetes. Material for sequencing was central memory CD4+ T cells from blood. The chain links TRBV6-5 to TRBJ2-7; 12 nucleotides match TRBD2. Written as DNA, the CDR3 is TGTGCCAGCAGTCGAAGACTAGCGGGGGAGCACGAGCAGTACTTC. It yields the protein CASSRRLAGEHEQYF.